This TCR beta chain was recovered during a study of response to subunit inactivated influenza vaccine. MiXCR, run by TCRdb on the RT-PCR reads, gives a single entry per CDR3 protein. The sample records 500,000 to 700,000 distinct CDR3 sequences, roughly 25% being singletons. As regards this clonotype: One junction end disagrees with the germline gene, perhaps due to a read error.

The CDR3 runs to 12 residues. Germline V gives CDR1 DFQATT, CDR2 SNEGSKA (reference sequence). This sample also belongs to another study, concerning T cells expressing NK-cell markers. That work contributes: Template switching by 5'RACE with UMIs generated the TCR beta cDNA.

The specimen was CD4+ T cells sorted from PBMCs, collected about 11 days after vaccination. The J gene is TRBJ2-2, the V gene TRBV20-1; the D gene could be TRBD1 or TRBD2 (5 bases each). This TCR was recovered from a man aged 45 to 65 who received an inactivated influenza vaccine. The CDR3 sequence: CSAGRGTRELFF. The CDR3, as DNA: TGCAGTGCCGGACGGGGCACCCGGGAGCTGTTTTTT.